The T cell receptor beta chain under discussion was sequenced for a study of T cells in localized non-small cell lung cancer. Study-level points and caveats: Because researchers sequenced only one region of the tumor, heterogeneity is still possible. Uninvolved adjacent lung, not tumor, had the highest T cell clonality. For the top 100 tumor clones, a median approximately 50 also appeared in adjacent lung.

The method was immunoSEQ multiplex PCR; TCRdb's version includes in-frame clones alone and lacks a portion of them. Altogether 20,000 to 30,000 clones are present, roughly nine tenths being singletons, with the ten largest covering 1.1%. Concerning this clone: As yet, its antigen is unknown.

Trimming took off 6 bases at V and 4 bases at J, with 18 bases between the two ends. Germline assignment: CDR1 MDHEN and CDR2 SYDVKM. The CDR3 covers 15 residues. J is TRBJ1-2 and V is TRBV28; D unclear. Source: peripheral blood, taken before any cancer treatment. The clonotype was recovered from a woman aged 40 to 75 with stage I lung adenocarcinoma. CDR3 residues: CASSPFPAKLYGYTF. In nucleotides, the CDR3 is TGTGCCAGCAGCCCCTTCCCAGCGAAACTCTATGGCTACACCTTC.